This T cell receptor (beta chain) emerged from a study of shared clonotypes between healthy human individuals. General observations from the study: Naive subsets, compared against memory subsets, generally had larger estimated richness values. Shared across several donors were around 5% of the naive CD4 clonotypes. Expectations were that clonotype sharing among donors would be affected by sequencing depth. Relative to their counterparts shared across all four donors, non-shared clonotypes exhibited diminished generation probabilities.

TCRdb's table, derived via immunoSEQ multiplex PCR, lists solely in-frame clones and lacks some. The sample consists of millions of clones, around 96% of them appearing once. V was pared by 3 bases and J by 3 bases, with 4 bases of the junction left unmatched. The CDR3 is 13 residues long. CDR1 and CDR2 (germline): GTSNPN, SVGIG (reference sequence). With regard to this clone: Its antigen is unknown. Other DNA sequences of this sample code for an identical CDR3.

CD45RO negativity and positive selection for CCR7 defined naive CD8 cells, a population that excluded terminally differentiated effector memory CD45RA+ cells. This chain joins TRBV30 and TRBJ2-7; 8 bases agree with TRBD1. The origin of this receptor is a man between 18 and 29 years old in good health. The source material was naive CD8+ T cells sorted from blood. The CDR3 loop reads CAWSEGQGYEQYF. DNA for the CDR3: TGTGCCTGGAGCGAAGGACAGGGCTACGAGCAGTACTTC.